This is a list of T cell receptor beta chains from one sample in a study of control samples from healthy donors and cancer patients. Clones were read by immunoSEQ multiplex PCR, and TCRdb kept only the in-frame ones, dropping some. The sample shows about 160,000 clones, just under 95% of them seen only once. Sequencing used blood. The receptors derive from a woman between 40 and 55 years old in good health. The CDR3 runs from the conserved cysteine through the conserved F or W. A D gene is named only where the DNA matches it firmly. Size is omitted from some rows. Given values are once, few, many or a class for expanded clones.

size	V	J	D	CDR3	DNA
once	TRBV6-2/TRBV6-3	TRBJ2-2	TRBD1	CASSPWDRANTGELFF	TGTGCCAGCAGTCCCTGGGACAGGGCGAACACCGGGGAGCTGTTTTTT
NA	TRBV27	TRBJ2-2	TRBD2	CASSFQSGGDTGELFF	TGTGCCAGCAGTTTCCAAAGCGGGGGGGATACCGGGGAGCTGTTTTTT
once	TRBV9	TRBJ2-5	TRBD2	CASSGGGGSEETQYF	TGTGCCAGCAGCGGCGGGGGTGGAAGTGAAGAGACCCAGTACTTC
NA	TRBV9	TRBJ2-2	NA	CASSGTGAGELFF	TGTGCCAGCAGCGGGACGGGAGCCGGGGAGCTGTTTTTT
NA	TRBV5-8	TRBJ1-6	NA	CASSYRTNSPLHF	TGTGCCAGCAGCTACAGAACAAATTCACCCCTCCACTTT
NA	TRBV27	TRBJ1-1	NA	CASSRSVRTEAFF	TGTGCCAGCAGTAGGTCAGTTCGCACTGAAGCTTTCTTT
once	TRBV18	TRBJ2-5	NA	CASSRRDGGRETQYF	TGTGCCAGCTCACGGCGGGATGGGGGTCGGGAGACCCAGTACTTC
NA	TRBV5-1	TRBJ1-1	NA	CASSLAQSNTEAFF	TGCGCCAGCAGCTTGGCCCAGTCGAACACTGAAGCTTTCTTT
NA	TRBV6-5	TRBJ1-1	TRBD1	CASIAETGTGTEAFF	TGTGCCAGCATAGCTGAGACAGGGACGGGCACTGAAGCTTTCTTT
NA	TRBV6-1	TRBJ1-5	NA	CASSEVWPSNQPQHF	TGTGCCAGCAGTGAAGTATGGCCTAGCAATCAGCCCCAGCATTTT
NA	TRBV7-2	TRBJ1-6	TRBD1	CASSLAIRTGDSPLHF	TGTGCCAGCAGCTTAGCGATCCGGACAGGGGACTCACCCCTCCACTTT
NA	TRBV7-9	TRBJ2-1	TRBD2	CASSSRLAGGYEQFF	TGTGCCAGCAGCTCCAGACTAGCGGGAGGGTATGAGCAGTTCTTC
NA	TRBV9	TRBJ1-1	NA	CASSVQVNTEAFF	TGTGCCAGCAGCGTTCAGGTGAACACTGAAGCTTTCTTT
NA	TRBV5-1	TRBJ1-5	NA	CASSPSPTASNQPQHF	TGCGCCAGCAGCCCCAGCCCGACAGCGAGCAATCAGCCCCAGCATTTT
NA	TRBV9	TRBJ1-4	NA	CASSVNRAANEKLFF	TGTGCCAGCAGCGTGAATAGGGCGGCTAATGAAAAACTGTTTTTT
NA	TRBV19	TRBJ1-5	NA	CASSIAEGLGQPQHF	TGTGCCAGTAGTATAGCGGAGGGGCTGGGTCAGCCCCAGCATTTT
NA	TRBV12-3/TRBV12-4	TRBJ2-7	NA	CASSWGTSYEQYF	TGTGCCAGCAGTTGGGGAACCTCCTACGAGCAGTACTTC
NA	TRBV6-1	TRBJ1-1	NA	CASSEVVWGLAEAFF	TGTGCCAGCAGTGAAGTCGTTTGGGGGTTGGCTGAAGCTTTCTTT
once	TRBV10-3	TRBJ1-1	TRBD1	CAISDGQGRTEAFF	TGTGCCATCAGTGATGGACAGGGCCGGACTGAAGCTTTCTTT
once	TRBV6-2/TRBV6-3	TRBJ2-7	NA	CASSLHPGIQYF	TGTGCCAGCAGTTTACACCCGGGGATCCAGTACTTC
NA	TRBV7-6	TRBJ2-4	TRBD2	CASSSIAGGPNIQYF	TGTGCCAGCAGCTCTATAGCGGGGGGGCCGAACATTCAGTACTTC
few	TRBV4-3	TRBJ1-5	NA	CASSQERSWSQPQHF	TGCGCCAGCAGCCAAGAGCGGTCATGGTCTCAGCCCCAGCATTTT
NA	TRBV23-1	TRBJ2-2	TRBD2	CASSRRLAGVENTGELFF	TGCGCCAGCAGCCGCCGACTAGCGGGAGTCGAGAACACCGGGGAGCTGTTTTTT
NA	TRBV6-4	TRBJ2-1	NA	CASSDTGYYNEQFF	TGTGCCAGCAGTGACACAGGGTACTACAATGAGCAGTTCTTC
NA	TRBV5-1	TRBJ1-6	NA	CASSFDSSYNSPLHF	TGCGCCAGCAGCTTCGACAGCTCCTATAATTCACCCCTCCACTTT
NA	TRBV3-1/TRBV3-2	TRBJ1-2	NA	CASSQVGNYGYTF	TGTGCCAGCAGCCAAGTAGGTAACTATGGCTACACCTTC
NA	TRBV6-1	TRBJ2-7	TRBD1	CASSEGTGHSYEQYF	TGTGCCAGCAGTGAGGGGACAGGCCATTCCTACGAGCAGTACTTC
NA	TRBV2	TRBJ1-2	NA	CASSATGPYGYTF	TGTGCCAGCAGTGCTACAGGGCCCTATGGCTACACCTTC
NA	TRBV4-1	TRBJ2-7	NA	CASSTGREQYF	TGCGCCAGCAGCACCGGCCGGGAGCAGTACTTC
NA	TRBV11-2	TRBJ1-1	NA	CASSHGTLNTEAFF	TGTGCCAGCAGCCACGGGACTTTGAACACTGAAGCTTTCTTT
NA	TRBV7-2	TRBJ1-2	NA	CASSLARGGWDGYTF	TGTGCCAGCAGCTTAGCAAGGGGAGGGTGGGATGGCTACACCTTC
NA	TRBV19	TRBJ2-1	TRBD1	CASSSQGAYVEQFF	TGTGCCAGTAGTTCACAGGGGGCCTATGTTGAGCAGTTCTTC
NA	TRBV19	TRBJ2-7	NA	CASSTAVSSYEQYF	TGTGCCAGTAGTACGGCGGTGAGCTCCTACGAGCAGTACTTC
NA	TRBV9	TRBJ1-2	NA	CASSVGGRGGNYGYTF	TGTGCCAGCAGCGTAGGAGGCCGGGGTGGAAACTATGGCTACACCTTC
NA	TRBV14	TRBJ1-2	NA	CASSQYFTGSNYGYTF	TGTGCCAGCAGCCAATATTTTACAGGATCAAACTATGGCTACACCTTC